A selection of T cell receptor beta chains follows, all from one sample in a study of technical replicates of blood from several donors. Method: immunoSEQ multiplex PCR; TCRdb's copy keeps in-frame clones and lacks some. The sample lists around 80,000 clones; 75% to 90% were seen once. The sequenced material came from T cells isolated from PBMCs. The receptor source for this set is a human donor in good health. Each CDR3 is given with its conserved first and last residue. D genes are given only for firm matches. Rows give clone size only sometimes, using once, few, many, or a class for an expanded clone.

d_call j_call clone_size v_call cdr3_nt cdr3_aa
NA TRBJ1-1 NA TRBV4-3 TGCGCCAGCAGCCAAGCTACAGGGACCTTCACTGAAGCTTTCTTT CASSQATGTFTEAFF
NA TRBJ2-7 NA TRBV5-4 TGTGCCAGCAGCTGGGTGACGGGCGAGCAGTACTTC CASSWVTGEQYF
TRBD1 TRBJ1-2 NA TRBV6-5 TGTGCCAGTACCGGGACAGGGGGCTTTGGCTACACCTTC CASTGTGGFGYTF
TRBD2 TRBJ2-1 NA TRBV6-6 TGTGCCAGCAGTTACACACTAGCGGGCCCGAGTGAGCAGTTCTTC CASSYTLAGPSEQFF
TRBD2 TRBJ2-7 NA TRBV7-8 TGTGCCAGCAGCTTAGCGTCGCGGGAGGCCTACGAGCAGTACTTC CASSLASREAYEQYF
TRBD2 TRBJ2-2 NA TRBV7-3 TGTGCCAGCAGCTCCGGACTAGCGGGAGGGGCCGGGGAGCTGTTTTTT CASSSGLAGGAGELFF
TRBD2 TRBJ2-1 few TRBV2 TGTGCCAGGGGGACTATTACGGCGAATGAGCAGTTCTTC CARGTITANEQFF
TRBD2 TRBJ2-5 NA TRBV7-8 TGTGCCAGCAGCCAAGCGGGGCGGACTCAAGAGACCCAGTACTTC CASSQAGRTQETQYF
NA TRBJ1-3 NA TRBV5-5 TGTGCCAGCAGCTTGCGAGTATCCGGAAACACCATATATTTT CASSLRVSGNTIYF
TRBD1 TRBJ2-7 NA TRBV19 TGTGCCAGTAGTATGGTACAGGGGACCCACGAGCAGTACTTC CASSMVQGTHEQYF
TRBD2 TRBJ2-6 NA TRBV10-2 TGCGCCAGCAGTGATTGGACTAGCGGGAGAACTGGGGCCAACGTCCTGACTTTC CASSDWTSGRTGANVLTF
NA TRBJ2-2 few TRBV10-1 TGCGCCAGCAGTTACCTAGCGAACACCGGGGAGCTGTTTTTT CASSYLANTGELFF
NA TRBJ1-2 NA TRBV28 TGTGCCAGCAGTTTATGGGGGGCGCAAGGCTACACCTTC CASSLWGAQGYTF